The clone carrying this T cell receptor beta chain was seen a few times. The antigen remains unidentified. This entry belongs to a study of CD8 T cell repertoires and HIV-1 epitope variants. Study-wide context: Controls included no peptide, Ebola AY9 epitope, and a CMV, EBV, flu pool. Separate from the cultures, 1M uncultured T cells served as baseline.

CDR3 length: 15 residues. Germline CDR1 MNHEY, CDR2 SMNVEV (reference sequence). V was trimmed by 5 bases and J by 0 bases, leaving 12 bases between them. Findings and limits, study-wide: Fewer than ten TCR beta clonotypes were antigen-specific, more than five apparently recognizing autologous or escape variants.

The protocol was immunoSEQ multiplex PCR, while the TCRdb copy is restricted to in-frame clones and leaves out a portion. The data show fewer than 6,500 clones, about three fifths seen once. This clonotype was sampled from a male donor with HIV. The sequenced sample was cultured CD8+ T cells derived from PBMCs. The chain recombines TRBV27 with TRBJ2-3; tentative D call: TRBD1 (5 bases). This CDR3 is CASSLTAPSTDTQYF. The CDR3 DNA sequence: TGTGCCAGCAGTCTGACAGCCCCGAGCACAGATACGCAGTATTTT.